Each of the 24 T cell receptor beta chains below was sequenced from the same sample in a study of shared clonotypes between healthy human individuals. Data came from immunoSEQ multiplex PCR; TCRdb stores just in-frame clones and leaves some out. The sample holds around 1.9 million clones, roughly 91% seen once. The naive CD8 population came from CD45RO-negative cells selected for CCR7, without terminally differentiated effector memory CD45RA+ cells. Sequencing input: naive CD8+ T cells from PBMCs. These TCRs come from a man aged 18 to 35 in good health. Some clones in this sample may be carry-over from other donors' samples.

The chain links TRBV25-1 to TRBJ2-7; D is perhaps TRBD1 (5 bases). V lost 1 base, J lost 9 bases, and 16 bases lay in between. This CDR3 has 14 amino acids. CDR1 is MGHDK, CDR2 SYGVNS, per germline. CDR3 coding DNA: TGTGCCAGCAGTGAATTGGCAGGGTCGGGTTTGCAGTACTTC. The encoded protein is CASSELAGSGLQYF.

This chain links TRBV7-9 with TRBJ2-1, with TRBD1 as a possible D gene (6 bases). Trimming pared 1 base from V and 1 base from J, leaving 11 bases between. The CDR3 covers 16 residues. Germline lookup yields CDR1 SEHNR and CDR2 FQNEAQ (reference sequence). The CDR3 sequence is CASSLGRGKSYNEQFF. In nucleotides, the CDR3 is TGTGCCAGCAGCTTAGGCAGGGGCAAATCCTACAATGAGCAGTTCTTC.

The rearrangement joins TRBV6-1 to TRBJ1-2; D is uncertain. The CDR3 sequence is 14 residues long. Looked up from germline, CDR1 is MNHNS and CDR2 is SASEGT. Trimming shortened V by 1 base and J by 0 bases, and 6 bases separated the two germline ends. CDR3 residues: CASSEVAANYGYTF. The CDR3 DNA follows: TGTGCCAGCAGTGAAGTGGCAGCTAACTATGGCTACACCTTC.

The chain links TRBV6-6 to TRBJ2-3; 12 nucleotides agree with TRBD2. CDR1 is MNHNY, CDR2 SVGAGI, per germline (reference sequence). Germline trimming cut 5 bases from V and 2 bases from J; bases unmatched to any gene: 5. The CDR3 runs to 16 residues. The CDR3 is CASSHRLAGATDTQYF. In DNA form, the CDR3 reads TGTGCCAGCAGTCATCGACTAGCGGGGGCCACAGATACGCAGTATTTT.

J is TRBJ2-7 and V is TRBV7-9; TRBD1 aligns across 7 bases. This CDR3 has 15 amino acids. In germline, CDR1 is SEHNR, CDR2 FQNEAQ (reference sequence). Germline trimming cut 6 bases from V and 0 bases from J; bases unmatched to any gene: 8. CDR3 bases: TGTGCCAGCAGTAGAGACCGGGACAGCTCCTACGAGCAGTACTTC. Amino acid sequence: CASSRDRDSSYEQYF.

The chain couples TRBV19 to TRBJ2-1, with 13 bases that match TRBD2. The length of the CDR3 is 17 residues. J gave up 9 bases and V 5 bases, and 13 bases lay outside the gene matches. Germline loops: CDR1 LNHDA, CDR2 SQIVND (reference sequence). CDR3 region: CASSQWGLAGTLGEQFF. In DNA, the CDR3 is TGTGCCAGTAGTCAGTGGGGACTAGCGGGAACATTAGGTGAGCAGTTCTTC.

V usage is TRBV7-8 and J usage is TRBJ2-1; maybe TRBD2 (5 bases). Germline V gene lookup returns CDR1 SGHVS and CDR2 FQNEAQ. The CDR3 covers 15 residues. V shed 3 bases and J shed 5 bases, with 14 bases lying between them. The CDR3 loop is CASSFPGGYHNEQFF. CDR3 bases: TGTGCCAGCAGCTTCCCTGGCGGGTATCACAATGAGCAGTTCTTC.

This clone was observed a single time. The chain links TRBV7-8 to TRBJ2-1; 10 bases fit TRBD2. This CDR3 region has 16 residues. The J segment lost 9 bases and the V segment lost 5 bases, leaving 13 bases of the junction unmatched. Germline CDR1 is SGHVS and CDR2 is FQNEAQ. Written as DNA, the CDR3 is TGTGCCAGCAGCAAAGCCCTAGCGGGAGCGGTGGGTGAGCAGTTCTTC. It codes for CASSKALAGAVGEQFF.

This clone was recorded once. The CDR3 loop is CASSYTGDTREQYF. The CDR3, as DNA: TGTGCCAGCAGTTACACCGGGGACACCCGCGAGCAGTACTTC. The V and J genes are TRBV6-6 and TRBJ2-7; maybe TRBD1 (6 bases). Germline V lookup: CDR1 MNHNY, CDR2 SVGAGI (reference sequence). This CDR3 has 14 residues. The V end lost 2 bases, the J end lost 6 bases, and 14 bases lay between the germline ends.

This clone has just one count. This chain links TRBV7-6 with TRBJ2-1, with a possible D match to TRBD1 (5 bases). The CDR3 runs to 16 residues. Germline-derived CDR1 and CDR2 are SGHVS and FNYEAQ. V gave up 1 base and J gave up 2 bases, with 12 bases separating them. This CDR3 is CASSLEQALTYNEQFF. CDR3 sequence (DNA): TGTGCCAGCAGCTTAGAACAGGCTCTCACCTACAATGAGCAGTTCTTC.

The chain employs TRBV19 and TRBJ2-3; 10 bases are a match to TRBD2. CDR1 LNHDA and CDR2 SQIVND come from the germline V gene (reference sequence). CDR3 length: 15 amino acids. V lost 2 bases, J lost 2 bases, and 1 base stayed unmatched. Here the CDR3 reads CASSILAGDTDTQYF. The CDR3 DNA reads TGTGCCAGTAGTATACTAGCGGGAGACACAGATACGCAGTATTTT.

V usage is TRBV6-4 and J usage is TRBJ2-4, with TRBD2 matching over 7 bases. The germline CDR1 and CDR2 sequences are MRHNA and SNTAGT. V dropped 5 bases and J dropped 1; count of bases not matched to a gene: 8. There are 16 residues in the CDR3. CDR3 coding DNA: TGTGCCAGCAGTCACCTGCGGGAGTACGCCAAAAACATTCAGTACTTC. This gives the protein CASSHLREYAKNIQYF.

The CDR3 DNA is TGTGCCAGCAGGGGTCTGGACAGAGAAGCTTTCTTT. Protein product: CASRGLDREAFF. The chain carries TRBV14 and TRBJ1-1; D may be TRBD1 (6 bases). V gave up 6 bases and J gave up 8 bases, with 13 bases separating them. The CDR3 is 12 amino acids. Germline-derived CDR1 and CDR2 are SGHDN and FVKESK. Based on the CDR3 plus reference TRBV14 and TRBJ1-1, the full variable domain is EAGVTQFPSHSVIEKGQTVTLRCDPISGHDNLYWYRRVMGKEIKFLLHFVKESKQDESGMPNNRFLAERTGGTYSTLKVQPAELEDSGVYFCASRGLDREAFFGQGTRLTVV.

This clone has a single count. The chain has TRBV13 and TRBJ2-4; 8 bases map to TRBD2. CDR1 is PRHDT, CDR2 FYEKMQ, per germline (reference sequence). The trim removed 2 bases at V and 7 bases at J, leaving 10 bases unmatched. This CDR3 is built from 16 residues. This chain's CDR3 is CASSLQTGTRGNIQYF. CDR3 in DNA: TGTGCCAGCAGCTTACAAACCGGGACTAGAGGGAACATTCAGTACTTC.

Points on this clone: At the DNA level, this CDR3 is encoded by other sequences in the same sample as well. This sequence joins TRBV9 and TRBJ1-2; D is uncertain. Germline V gene lookup returns CDR1 SGDLS and CDR2 YYNGEE. V lost 7 bases, J lost 1 base, and 5 bases lay in between. CDR3 length: 11 amino acids. CDR3 protein: CASRGNYGYTF. The CDR3, as DNA: TGTGCCAGCCGGGGTAACTATGGCTACACCTTC.

CDR3 DNA sequence: TGCAGCGTTCACGGCCCCGACCTTGACTCTGGGGCCAACGTCCTGACTTTC. Amino acid sequence: CSVHGPDLDSGANVLTF. V gene TRBV29-1 combines with J gene TRBJ2-6; no firm D call. This CDR3 is 17 amino acids long. Per germline, CDR1 SQVTM and CDR2 ANQGSEA. Trimming cost V 5 bases and J 0 bases, with 17 bases left between them.

J is TRBJ1-2 and V is TRBV7-3, with TRBD1 identical over 10 bases. This CDR3 spans 18 amino acids. The J segment lost 0 bases and the V segment lost 0 bases, leaving 7 bases of the junction unmatched. Looked up from germline, CDR1 is SGHTA and CDR2 is FQGTGA. As DNA, the CDR3 is TGTGCCAGCAGCTTAACTGACGGGACAGGGGCCACTAACTATGGCTACACCTTC. It translates to CASSLTDGTGATNYGYTF.

The rearrangement joins TRBV4-3 to TRBJ2-3, with D hard to call. CDR1 and CDR2 (germline): LGHNA, YSLEER. The CDR3 is 14 amino acids. V gave up 1 base and J gave up 4 bases, with 9 bases separating them. CDR3: CASSQGDFPDTQYF. In nucleotides, the CDR3 is TGCGCCAGCAGCCAAGGGGATTTCCCAGATACGCAGTATTTT.

This clone was seen more than once but under ten times. The chain combines TRBV29-1 with TRBJ1-1; 7 bases fit TRBD1. The CDR3 runs 11 residues. Trimming at V came to 6 bases and at J to 7 bases, leaving 5 bases not matched to a gene. Germline assignment: CDR1 SQVTM and CDR2 ANQGSEA. As DNA, the CDR3 is TGCAGCGTCGACAGGGCCGGTGAAGCTTTCTTT. Encoded protein: CSVDRAGEAFF.

This clone was seen a handful of times. J is TRBJ2-1 and V is TRBV30, with TRBD2 identical over 8 bases. CDR3 length: 15 amino acids. The germline gives CDR1 GTSNPN, CDR2 SVGIG (reference sequence). The J segment lost 4 bases and the V segment lost 1 base, leaving 6 bases of the junction unmatched. The CDR3 spells CAWSGDSGKYNEQFF. The CDR3 nucleotides read TGTGCCTGGAGTGGCGATAGCGGGAAATACAATGAGCAGTTCTTC. The variable domain in full, with the rest retrieved from reference TRBV30 and TRBJ2-1, is SQTIHQWPATLVQPVGSPLSLECTVEGTSNPNLYWYRQAAGRGLQLLFYSVGIGQISSEVPQNLSASRPQDRQFILSSKKLLLSDSGFYLCAWSGDSGKYNEQFFGPGTRLTVL.

The chain carries TRBV27 and TRBJ1-1; the D gene is possibly TRBD1 (5 bases). Germline V CDR1 and CDR2: MNHEY, SMNVEV (reference sequence). The ends were cut back, 0 bases at V and 13 bases at J, with 12 bases in the middle. The CDR3 is 12 residues long. Written as DNA, the CDR3 is TGTGCCAGCAGTTTATCGGGGCTGAAGCTTTTCTTT. This sequence encodes CASSLSGLKLFF.

The rearrangement uses TRBV25-1 and TRBJ2-3; D is unresolved. This CDR3 is 11 amino acids long. Germline V lookup: CDR1 MGHDK, CDR2 SYGVNS. V was cut by 1 base and J by 8 bases, with 4 bases left in between. The CDR3 loop reads CASSELITQYF. For the CDR3, the DNA is TGTGCCAGCAGTGAATTGATTACGCAGTATTTT.

The chain has TRBV29-1 and TRBJ1-3, with unresolved D. The CDR3 has 13 residues. In germline, CDR1 is SQVTM, CDR2 ANQGSEA. V lost 4 bases, J lost 2 bases, and 9 bases lay in between. The CDR3 bases are TGCAGCGTTGGAGGCGTTACTGGAAACACCATATATTTT. Protein sequence: CSVGGVTGNTIYF.

This chain uses TRBV4-1 with TRBJ1-2; no reliable D call. Trimming removed 0 bases at V and 6 bases at J, with 11 bases between. The CDR3 extends over 14 amino acids. Germline-derived CDR1 and CDR2 are MGHRA and YSYEKL. The CDR3 protein is CASSQDTVRDGYTF. In nucleotides, the CDR3 is TGCGCCAGCAGCCAAGATACAGTGCGGGATGGCTACACCTTC.